Listed below are T cell receptor beta chains from one sample, sequenced in a study of naive and memory T cell subsets. TCRdb re-called the 5' RACE reads through MiXCR, storing one row per CDR3 protein. The sample records roughly 56,000 distinct CDR3 sequences, roughly 6.7% being singletons. Receptors originate from a male donor in good health. Both conserved end residues are trimmed from each CDR3. Expanded clones get a size class; other rows say once, few or many, or leave the size out.

v_gene: TRBV19
abundance: .
j_gene: TRBJ2-1
CDR3aa: ASSITGPHREQF

v_gene: TRBV15
abundance: few
j_gene: TRBJ2-4
CDR3aa: ATSRDWGSSGRLLAKNIQY

v_gene: TRBV5-1
abundance: many
j_gene: TRBJ1-1
CDR3aa: ASSLGQEAF

v_gene: TRBV30
abundance: few
j_gene: TRBJ2-7
CDR3aa: AWTTGTDGAEQY

v_gene: TRBV5-5
abundance: few
j_gene: TRBJ2-2
CDR3aa: ASSFAQNTGELF

v_gene: TRBV18
abundance: many
j_gene: TRBJ2-5
CDR3aa: ASSSNLQETQY

v_gene: TRBV6-2/TRBV6-3
abundance: many
j_gene: TRBJ2-5
CDR3aa: ASSSPWTSGGYQETQY

v_gene: TRBV5-1
abundance: many
j_gene: TRBJ2-7
CDR3aa: ASKRMGSSYEQY

v_gene: TRBV6-6
abundance: many
j_gene: TRBJ2-1
CDR3aa: ASSSTWADNEQF

v_gene: TRBV15
abundance: few
j_gene: TRBJ1-5
CDR3aa: ATTPGPGQPQH

v_gene: TRBV10-3
abundance: many
j_gene: TRBJ2-7
CDR3aa: AIGGPSGYEQY

v_gene: TRBV7-9
abundance: few
j_gene: TRBJ2-7
CDR3aa: ASSASGTDTSRD

v_gene: TRBV6-1
abundance: many
j_gene: TRBJ2-1
CDR3aa: ASSEASFNEQF

v_gene: TRBV3-1
abundance: .
j_gene: TRBJ2-1
CDR3aa: ASSQDPDTLYNEQF

v_gene: TRBV6-6
abundance: .
j_gene: TRBJ1-1
CDR3aa: ASINRVTTEAF

v_gene: TRBV9
abundance: many
j_gene: TRBJ2-1
CDR3aa: ASSVLSGPHEQF

v_gene: TRBV29-1
abundance: many
j_gene: TRBJ1-1
CDR3aa: SVLMNTEAF

v_gene: TRBV5-5
abundance: many
j_gene: TRBJ2-5
CDR3aa: ASSLGRQAETQY

v_gene: TRBV20-1
abundance: many
j_gene: TRBJ1-2
CDR3aa: SALGSGYGYT

v_gene: TRBV7-6
abundance: many
j_gene: TRBJ2-3
CDR3aa: ASSLSARGLTDTQY

v_gene: TRBV27
abundance: many
j_gene: TRBJ2-7
CDR3aa: ASSPGGYEQY

v_gene: TRBV6-6
abundance: many
j_gene: TRBJ1-2
CDR3aa: ASRQQVTGYGYT

v_gene: TRBV20-1
abundance: many
j_gene: TRBJ2-7
CDR3aa: SASTLRLPYEQY

v_gene: TRBV6-5
abundance: many
j_gene: TRBJ2-4
CDR3aa: ASHQWPGDIQY

v_gene: TRBV19
abundance: .
j_gene: TRBJ1-5
CDR3aa: ASSTGDSRSQPQH

v_gene: TRBV15
abundance: many
j_gene: TRBJ2-5
CDR3aa: ATSRDGGGLGYETQY

v_gene: TRBV6-6
abundance: few
j_gene: TRBJ1-5
CDR3aa: ASSYGASGTGGPGGNQPQH